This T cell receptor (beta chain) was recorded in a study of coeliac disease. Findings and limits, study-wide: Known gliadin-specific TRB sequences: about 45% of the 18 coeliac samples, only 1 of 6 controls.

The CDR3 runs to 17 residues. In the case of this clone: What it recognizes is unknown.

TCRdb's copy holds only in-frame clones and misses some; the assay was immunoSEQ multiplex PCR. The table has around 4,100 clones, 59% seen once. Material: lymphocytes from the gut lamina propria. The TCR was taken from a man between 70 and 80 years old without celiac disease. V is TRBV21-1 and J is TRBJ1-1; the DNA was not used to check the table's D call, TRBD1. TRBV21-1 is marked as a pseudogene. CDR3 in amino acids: CASSSAGMPGGKTEAFF. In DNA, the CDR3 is TGTGCCAGCAGCTCCGCAGGGATGCCAGGGGGTAAGACTGAAGCTTTCTTT.